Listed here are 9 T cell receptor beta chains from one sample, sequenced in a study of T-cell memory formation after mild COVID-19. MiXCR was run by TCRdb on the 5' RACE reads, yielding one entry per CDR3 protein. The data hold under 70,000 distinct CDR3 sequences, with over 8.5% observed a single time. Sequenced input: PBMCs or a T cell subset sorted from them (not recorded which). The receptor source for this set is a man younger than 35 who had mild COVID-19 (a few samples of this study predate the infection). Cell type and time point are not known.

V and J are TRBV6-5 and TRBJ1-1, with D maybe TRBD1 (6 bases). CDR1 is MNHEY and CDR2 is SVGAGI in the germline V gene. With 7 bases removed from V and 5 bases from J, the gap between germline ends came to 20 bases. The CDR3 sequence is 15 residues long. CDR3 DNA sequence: TGTGCCAGCACCCAAGGCTCAGGGGTGCGGACTGAAGCTTTCTTT. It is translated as CASTQGSGVRTEAFF.

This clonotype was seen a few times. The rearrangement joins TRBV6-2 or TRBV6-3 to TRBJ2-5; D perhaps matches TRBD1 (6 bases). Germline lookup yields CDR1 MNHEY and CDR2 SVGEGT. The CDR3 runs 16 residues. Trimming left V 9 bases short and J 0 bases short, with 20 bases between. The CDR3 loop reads CASQPLEDSHQETQYF. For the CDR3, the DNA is TGTGCCAGTCAGCCTCTTGAGGACAGTCACCAAGAGACCCAGTACTTC.

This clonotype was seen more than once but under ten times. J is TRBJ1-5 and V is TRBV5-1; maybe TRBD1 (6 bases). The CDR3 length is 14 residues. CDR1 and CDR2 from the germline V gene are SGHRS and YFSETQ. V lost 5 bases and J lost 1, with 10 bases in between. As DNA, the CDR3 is TGCGCCAGCAGACGGGACACAAGCAATCAGCCCCAGCATTTT. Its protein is CASRRDTSNQPQHF.

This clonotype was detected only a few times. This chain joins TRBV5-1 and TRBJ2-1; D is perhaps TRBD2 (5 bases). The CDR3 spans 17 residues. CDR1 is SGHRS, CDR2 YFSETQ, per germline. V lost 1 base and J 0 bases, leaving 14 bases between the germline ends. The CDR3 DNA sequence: TGCGCCAGCAGCTTGTCCCCCGGGGAGCCCTCCTACAATGAGCAGTTCTTC. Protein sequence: CASSLSPGEPSYNEQFF.

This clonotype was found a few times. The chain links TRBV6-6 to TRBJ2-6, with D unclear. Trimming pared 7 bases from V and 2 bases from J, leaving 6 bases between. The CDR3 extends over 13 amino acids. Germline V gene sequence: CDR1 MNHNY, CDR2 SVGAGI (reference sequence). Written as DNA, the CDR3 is TGTGCCAGCAACCCAGCTGGGGCCAACGTCCTGACTTTC. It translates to CASNPAGANVLTF.

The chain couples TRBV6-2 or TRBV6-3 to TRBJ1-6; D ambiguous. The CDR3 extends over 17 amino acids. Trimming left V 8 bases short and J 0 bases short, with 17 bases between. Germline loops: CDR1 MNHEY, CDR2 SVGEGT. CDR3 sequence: CASGYSLRSSYNSPLHF. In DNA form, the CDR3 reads TGTGCCAGCGGCTACAGCCTCCGGAGCTCCTATAATTCACCCCTCCACTTT.

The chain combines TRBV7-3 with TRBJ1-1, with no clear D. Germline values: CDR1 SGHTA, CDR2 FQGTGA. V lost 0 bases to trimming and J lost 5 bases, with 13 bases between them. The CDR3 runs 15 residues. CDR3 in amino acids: CASSLTAVGGTEAFF. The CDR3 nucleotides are TGTGCCAGCAGCTTAACGGCGGTAGGAGGAACTGAAGCTTTCTTT.

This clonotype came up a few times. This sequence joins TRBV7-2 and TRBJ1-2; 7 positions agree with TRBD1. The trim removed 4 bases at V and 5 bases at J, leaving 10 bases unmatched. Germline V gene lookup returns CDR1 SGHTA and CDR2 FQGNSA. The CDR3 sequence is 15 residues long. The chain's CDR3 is CASSSLDRIWYGYTF. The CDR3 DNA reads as TGTGCCAGCAGCTCTCTGGACAGGATTTGGTATGGCTACACCTTC. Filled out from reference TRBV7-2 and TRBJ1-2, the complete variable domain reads GAGVSQSPSNKVTEKGKDVELRCDPISGHTALYWYRQSLGQGLEFLIYFQGNSAPDKSGLPSDRFSAERTGGSVSTLTIQRTQQEDSAVYLCASSSLDRIWYGYTFGSGTRLTVV.

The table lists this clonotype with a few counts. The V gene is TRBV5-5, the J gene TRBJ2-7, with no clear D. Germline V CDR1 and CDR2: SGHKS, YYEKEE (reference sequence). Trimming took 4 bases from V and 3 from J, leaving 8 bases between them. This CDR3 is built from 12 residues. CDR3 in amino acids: CASSPTFYEQYF. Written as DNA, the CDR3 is TGTGCCAGCAGCCCGACATTCTACGAGCAGTACTTC.